This TCR beta chain was identified in a study of beta chain features in type 1 diabetes. Study outcomes and limitations: In all four CD4+ subsets, TCRB CDR3 length was significantly, moderately reduced in type 1 diabetes. The naive, central memory and Treg TCRB repertoires of patients appeared to be more similar to one another than those of healthy donors. Any HLA-type effect on TCRB rearrangement remained unresolved here.

Trimming at V came to 1 base and at J to 8 bases, leaving 19 bases not matched to a gene. The CDR3 is 19 amino acids. Germline V gene lookup returns CDR1 MGHRA and CDR2 YSYEKL. Each donor gave one heparinised blood draw averaging around 120 mL. Expressed TCRB transcripts were sequenced because the entire RNA isolate underwent reverse transcription. Libraries were prepared by immunoSEQ multiplex PCR; TCRdb keeps only in-frame clonotypes and omits some of them. The sample records 310,000 or so clones, approximately 8% being singletons. This clone was detected a few times. Its antigen is not identified. V usage is TRBV4-1 and J usage is TRBJ2-1; 8 nucleotides line up with TRBD2. The receptor was isolated from a woman younger than 35 in good health. Sequenced sample: central memory CD4+ T cells from blood. The CDR3 sequence: CASSQAQEPGLEYWDEQFF. DNA for the CDR3: TGCGCCAGCAGCCAAGCTCAGGAACCGGGACTAGAATACTGGGATGAGCAGTTCTTC.